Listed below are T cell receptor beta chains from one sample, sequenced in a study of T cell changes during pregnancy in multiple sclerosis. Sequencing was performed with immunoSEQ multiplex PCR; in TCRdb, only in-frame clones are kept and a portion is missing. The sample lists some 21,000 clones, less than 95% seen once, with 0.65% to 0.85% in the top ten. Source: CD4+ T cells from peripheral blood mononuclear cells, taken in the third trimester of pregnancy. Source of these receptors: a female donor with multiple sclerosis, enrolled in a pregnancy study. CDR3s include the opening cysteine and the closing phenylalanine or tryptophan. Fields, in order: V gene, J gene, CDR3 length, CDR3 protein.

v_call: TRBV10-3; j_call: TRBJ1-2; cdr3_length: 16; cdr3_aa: CAITAGLGTANYGYTF
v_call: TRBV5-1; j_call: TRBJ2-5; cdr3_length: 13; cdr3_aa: CASRGGAGETQYF
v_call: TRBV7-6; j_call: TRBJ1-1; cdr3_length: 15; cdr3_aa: CASSINGGASTEAFF
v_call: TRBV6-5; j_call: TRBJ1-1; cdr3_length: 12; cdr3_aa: CASSYGDSEAFF
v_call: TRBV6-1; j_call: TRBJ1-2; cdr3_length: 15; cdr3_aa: CASSEGQGSIYGYTF
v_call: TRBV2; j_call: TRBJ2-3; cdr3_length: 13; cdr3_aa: CASGGQSTDTQYF
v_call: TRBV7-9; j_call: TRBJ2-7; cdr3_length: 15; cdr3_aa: CASSSMRGGLNEQYF
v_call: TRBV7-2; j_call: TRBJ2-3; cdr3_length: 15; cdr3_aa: CASSAPGLVPHTQYF
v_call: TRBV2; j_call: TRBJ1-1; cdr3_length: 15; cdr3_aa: CASSEMGQMNTEAFF
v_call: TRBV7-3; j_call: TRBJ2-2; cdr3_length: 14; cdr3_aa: CASRSTGDTGELFF
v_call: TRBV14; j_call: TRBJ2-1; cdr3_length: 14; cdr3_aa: CASSPSLSYNEQFF
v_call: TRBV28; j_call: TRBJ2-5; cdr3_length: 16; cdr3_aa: CASRVAGWVGQETQYF
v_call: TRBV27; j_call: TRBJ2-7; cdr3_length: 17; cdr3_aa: CASSFRTNRGLFYEQYF
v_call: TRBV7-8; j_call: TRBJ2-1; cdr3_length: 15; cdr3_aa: CASSRLGGRYDEQFF
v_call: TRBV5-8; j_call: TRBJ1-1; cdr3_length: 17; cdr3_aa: CASRHGVWDRVNTEAFF
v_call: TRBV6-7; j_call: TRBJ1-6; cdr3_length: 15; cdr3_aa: CASSYVQGCNSPLHF
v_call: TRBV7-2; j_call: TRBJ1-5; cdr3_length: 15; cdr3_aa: CASSPRTGSNQPQHF
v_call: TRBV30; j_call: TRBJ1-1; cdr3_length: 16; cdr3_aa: CAWSPLWTGGSTEAFF
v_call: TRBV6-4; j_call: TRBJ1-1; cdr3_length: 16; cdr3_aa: CASSDSRGGSGAEAFF
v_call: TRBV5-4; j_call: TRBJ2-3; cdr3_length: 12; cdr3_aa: CASSLRADTQYF
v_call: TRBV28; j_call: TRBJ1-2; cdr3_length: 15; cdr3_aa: CASLTRVRGSRGYTF
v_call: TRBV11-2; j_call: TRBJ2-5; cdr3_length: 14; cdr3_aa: CASSLGNTQETQYF
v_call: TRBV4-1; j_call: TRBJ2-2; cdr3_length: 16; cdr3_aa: CASSQARDLNTGELFF
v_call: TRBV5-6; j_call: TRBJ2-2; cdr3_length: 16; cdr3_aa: CASGTSGGTNTGELFF
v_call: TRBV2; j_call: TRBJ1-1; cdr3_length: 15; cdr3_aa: CASKSYQGWNTEAFF
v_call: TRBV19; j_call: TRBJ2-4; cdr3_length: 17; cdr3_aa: CASSNRGYGVTKNIQYF
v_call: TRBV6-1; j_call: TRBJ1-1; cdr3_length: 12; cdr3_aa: CASSDRVTEAFF
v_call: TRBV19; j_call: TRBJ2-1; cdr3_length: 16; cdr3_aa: CASSISRASPYNEQFF
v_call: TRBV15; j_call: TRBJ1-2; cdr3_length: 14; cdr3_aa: CATSRDRRDYGYTF
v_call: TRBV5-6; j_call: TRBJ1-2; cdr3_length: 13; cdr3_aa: CASSHQANYGYTF
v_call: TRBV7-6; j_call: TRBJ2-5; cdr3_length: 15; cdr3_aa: CASSGSQGWQETQYF
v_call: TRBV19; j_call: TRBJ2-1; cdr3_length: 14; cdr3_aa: CASSMDRWENEQFF
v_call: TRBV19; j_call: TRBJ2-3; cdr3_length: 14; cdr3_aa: CASSTGTVANTQYF
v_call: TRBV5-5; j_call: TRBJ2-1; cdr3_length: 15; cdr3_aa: CASSLSGGGYNEQFF
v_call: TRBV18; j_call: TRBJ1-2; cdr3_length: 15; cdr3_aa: CASSRSGQGANGYTF
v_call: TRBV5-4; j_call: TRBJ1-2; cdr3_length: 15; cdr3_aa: CASSPRFQYHYGYTF
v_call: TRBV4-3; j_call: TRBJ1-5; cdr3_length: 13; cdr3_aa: CASSQESGTGVHF
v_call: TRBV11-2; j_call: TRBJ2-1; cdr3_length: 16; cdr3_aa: CASSTRTGSSYNEQFF
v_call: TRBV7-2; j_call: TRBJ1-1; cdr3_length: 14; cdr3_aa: CASSLGGSGTEAFF
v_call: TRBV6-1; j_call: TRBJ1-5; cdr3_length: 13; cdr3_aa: CASSDSTVQPQHF
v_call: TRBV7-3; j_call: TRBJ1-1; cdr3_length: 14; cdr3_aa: CASSLTGSDTEAFF
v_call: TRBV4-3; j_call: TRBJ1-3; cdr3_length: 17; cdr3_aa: CASSQDLHSYSGNTIYF
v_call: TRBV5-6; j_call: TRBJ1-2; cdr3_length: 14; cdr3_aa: CASSPPTGNYGYTF
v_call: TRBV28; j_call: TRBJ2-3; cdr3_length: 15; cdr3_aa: CASSFRGLSTDTQYF
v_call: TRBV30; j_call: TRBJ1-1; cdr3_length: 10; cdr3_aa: CAGAHYEAFF